This paragraph reports one T cell receptor (beta chain). This CDR3 has 14 residues. The ends lost 5 bases at V and 6 bases at J; junction bases unmatched: 7. The V gene's germline CDR1 is MNHEY and CDR2 SVGAGI. These data are taken from a study of blood T cell repertoires in COVID-19. Residents of 24 US areas, aged about 18 to 95 years, made up the participants. Researchers sorted participants into cohorts using their self-reported clinical history. Methods used by the authors: Reference gene primer amplification yielded estimated nucleated cell counts. Assay: immunoSEQ multiplex PCR; the TCRdb copy retains only in-frame clones and omits some. Clone size and V and J calls were adopted from that table, with D and trimming inferred from the DNA. This sample yields just over 300,000 clones, of which 70% to 90% are seen a single time; around a tenth belongs to the top ten.

This sequence was found in a woman aged 40 to 50 who had recovered from COVID-19. The material sequenced was PBMCs or T cells enriched from blood (not recorded which). This chain links TRBV6-5 with TRBJ2-7, with 10 bases that match TRBD2. The chain's CDR3 is CASSNLAGVSEQYF. Here the CDR3 DNA reads TGTGCCAGCAGTAACCTAGCGGGAGTCTCCGAGCAGTACTTC.